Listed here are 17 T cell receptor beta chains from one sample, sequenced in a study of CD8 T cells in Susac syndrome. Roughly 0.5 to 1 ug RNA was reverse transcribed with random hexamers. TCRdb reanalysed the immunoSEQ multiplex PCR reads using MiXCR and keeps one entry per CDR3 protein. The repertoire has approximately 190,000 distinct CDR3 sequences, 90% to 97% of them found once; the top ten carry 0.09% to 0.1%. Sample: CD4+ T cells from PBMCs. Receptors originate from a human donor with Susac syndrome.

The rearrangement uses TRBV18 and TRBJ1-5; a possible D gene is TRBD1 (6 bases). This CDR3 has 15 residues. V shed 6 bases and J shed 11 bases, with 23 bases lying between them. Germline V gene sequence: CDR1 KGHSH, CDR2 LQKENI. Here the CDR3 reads CASSPTRGGIRAQHF. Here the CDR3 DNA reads TGTGCCAGCTCTCCTACCCGCGGGGGCATCAGGGCCCAGCATTTT.

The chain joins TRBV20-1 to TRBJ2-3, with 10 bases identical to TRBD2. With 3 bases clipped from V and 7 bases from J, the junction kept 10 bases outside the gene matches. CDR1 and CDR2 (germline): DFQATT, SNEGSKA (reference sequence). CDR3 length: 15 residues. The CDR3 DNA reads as TGCAGTGCTAGTTTAGCTAGCGGGGGATCACATACGCAGTATTTT. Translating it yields CSASLASGGSHTQYF.

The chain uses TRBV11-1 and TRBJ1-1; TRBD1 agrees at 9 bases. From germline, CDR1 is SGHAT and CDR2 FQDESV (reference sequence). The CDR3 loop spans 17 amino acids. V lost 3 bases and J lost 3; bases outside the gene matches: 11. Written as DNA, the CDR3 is TGTGCCAGCAGCTTCTTACCCACAGGGGGCATGTACACTGAAGCTTTCTTT. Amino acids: CASSFLPTGGMYTEAFF.

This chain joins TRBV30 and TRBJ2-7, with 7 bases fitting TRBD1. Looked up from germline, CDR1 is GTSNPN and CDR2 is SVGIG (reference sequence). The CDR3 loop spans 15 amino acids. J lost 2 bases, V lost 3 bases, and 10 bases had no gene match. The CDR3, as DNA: TGTGCCTGGAGCGACCAACGGACAGGTCCCTACGAGCAGTACTTC. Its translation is CAWSDQRTGPYEQYF.

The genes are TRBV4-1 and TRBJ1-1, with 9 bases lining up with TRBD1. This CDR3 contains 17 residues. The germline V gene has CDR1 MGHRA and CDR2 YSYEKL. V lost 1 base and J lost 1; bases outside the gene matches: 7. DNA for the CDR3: TGCGCCAGCAGCCAAGGTTGGACAGGGGTGGGGAACACTGAAGCTTTCTTT. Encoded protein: CASSQGWTGVGNTEAFF.

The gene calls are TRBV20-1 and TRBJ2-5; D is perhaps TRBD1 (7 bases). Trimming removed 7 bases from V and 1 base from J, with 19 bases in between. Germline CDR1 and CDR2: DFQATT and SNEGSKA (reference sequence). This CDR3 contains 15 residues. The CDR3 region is CSGEKRQGGQETQYF. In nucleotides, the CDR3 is TGCAGTGGTGAAAAGAGACAGGGAGGCCAAGAGACCCAGTACTTC.

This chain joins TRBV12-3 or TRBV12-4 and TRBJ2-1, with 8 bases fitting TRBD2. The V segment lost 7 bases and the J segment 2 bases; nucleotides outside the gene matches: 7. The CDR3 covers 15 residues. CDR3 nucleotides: TGTGCCAGCACCAAACTAGCGGCTCCCTACAATGAGCAGTTCTTC. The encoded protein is CASTKLAAPYNEQFF.

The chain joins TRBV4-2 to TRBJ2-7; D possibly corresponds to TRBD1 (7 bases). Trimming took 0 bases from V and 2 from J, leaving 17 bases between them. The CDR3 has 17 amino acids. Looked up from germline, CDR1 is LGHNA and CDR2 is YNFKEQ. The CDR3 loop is CASSQDKAGQLPYEQYF. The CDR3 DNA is TGTGCCAGCAGCCAAGATAAGGCGGGACAGCTCCCCTACGAGCAGTACTTC.

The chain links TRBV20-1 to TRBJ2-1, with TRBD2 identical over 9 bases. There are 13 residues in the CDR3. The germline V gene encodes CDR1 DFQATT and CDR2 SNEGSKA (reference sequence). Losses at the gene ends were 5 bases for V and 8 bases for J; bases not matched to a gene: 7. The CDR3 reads CSAYRGGADEQFF. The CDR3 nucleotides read TGCAGTGCTTACCGCGGGGGGGCCGATGAGCAGTTCTTC.

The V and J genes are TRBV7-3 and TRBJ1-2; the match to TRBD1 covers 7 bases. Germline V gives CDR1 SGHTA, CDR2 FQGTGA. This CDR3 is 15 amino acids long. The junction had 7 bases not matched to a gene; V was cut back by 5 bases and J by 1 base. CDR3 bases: TGTGCCAGCAGCCTCGAACCAGGGGGTAACTATGGCTACACCTTC. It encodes CASSLEPGGNYGYTF.

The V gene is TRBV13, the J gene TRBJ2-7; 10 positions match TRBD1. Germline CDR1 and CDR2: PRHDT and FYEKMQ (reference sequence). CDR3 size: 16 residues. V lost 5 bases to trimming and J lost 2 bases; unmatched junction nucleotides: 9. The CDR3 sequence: CASSGYRDRGTYEQYF. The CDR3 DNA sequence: TGTGCCAGCAGCGGATACCGGGACAGGGGCACCTACGAGCAGTACTTC. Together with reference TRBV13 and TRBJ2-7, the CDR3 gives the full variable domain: AAGVIQSPRHLIKEKRETATLKCYPIPRHDTVYWYQQGPGQDPQFLISFYEKMQSDKGSIPDRFSAQQFSDYHSELNMSSLELGDSALYFCASSGYRDRGTYEQYFGPGTRLTVT.

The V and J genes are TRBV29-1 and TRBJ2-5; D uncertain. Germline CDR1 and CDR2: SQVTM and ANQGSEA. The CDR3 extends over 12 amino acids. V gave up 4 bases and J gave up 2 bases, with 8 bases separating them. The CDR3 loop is CSVGGVQETQYF. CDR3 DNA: TGCAGCGTTGGTGGGGTACAAGAGACCCAGTACTTC.

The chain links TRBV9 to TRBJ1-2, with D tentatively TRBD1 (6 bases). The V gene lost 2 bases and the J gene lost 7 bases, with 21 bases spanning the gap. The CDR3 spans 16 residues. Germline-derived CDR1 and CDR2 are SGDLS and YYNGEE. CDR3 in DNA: TGTGCCAGCAGCGTCGTCCCGGGCTTCGGAGGGGGTGGCTACACCTTC. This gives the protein CASSVVPGFGGGGYTF.

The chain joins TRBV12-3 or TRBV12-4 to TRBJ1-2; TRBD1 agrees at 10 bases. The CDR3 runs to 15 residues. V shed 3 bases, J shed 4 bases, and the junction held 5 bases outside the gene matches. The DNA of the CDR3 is TGTGCCAGCAGTTTCTCTGGACAGGGGGTCTATGGCTACACCTTC. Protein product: CASSFSGQGVYGYTF.

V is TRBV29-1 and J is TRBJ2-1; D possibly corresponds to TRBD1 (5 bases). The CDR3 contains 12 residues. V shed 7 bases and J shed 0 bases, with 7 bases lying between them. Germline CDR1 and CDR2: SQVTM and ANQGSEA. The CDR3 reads CSARGSYNEQFF. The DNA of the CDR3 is TGCAGCGCTAGGGGCTCCTACAATGAGCAGTTCTTC.

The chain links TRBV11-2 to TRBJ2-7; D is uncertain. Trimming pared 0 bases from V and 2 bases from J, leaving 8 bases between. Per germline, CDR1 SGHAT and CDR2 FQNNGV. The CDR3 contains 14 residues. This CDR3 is CASSLDLQPYEQYF. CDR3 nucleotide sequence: TGTGCCAGCAGCTTAGACTTACAGCCCTACGAGCAGTACTTC. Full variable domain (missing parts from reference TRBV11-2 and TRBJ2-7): EAGVAQSPRYKIIEKRQSVAFWCNPISGHATLYWYQQILGQGPKLLIQFQNNGVVDDSQLPKDRFSAERLKGVDSTLKIQPAKLEDSAVYLCASSLDLQPYEQYFGPGTRLTVT.

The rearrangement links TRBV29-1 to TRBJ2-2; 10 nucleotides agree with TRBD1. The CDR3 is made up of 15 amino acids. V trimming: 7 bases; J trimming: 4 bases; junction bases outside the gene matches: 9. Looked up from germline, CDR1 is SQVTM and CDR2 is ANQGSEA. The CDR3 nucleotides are TGCAGCGCCGGATCGGGACAGGGGTCCACCGGGGAGCTGTTTTTT. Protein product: CSAGSGQGSTGELFF.